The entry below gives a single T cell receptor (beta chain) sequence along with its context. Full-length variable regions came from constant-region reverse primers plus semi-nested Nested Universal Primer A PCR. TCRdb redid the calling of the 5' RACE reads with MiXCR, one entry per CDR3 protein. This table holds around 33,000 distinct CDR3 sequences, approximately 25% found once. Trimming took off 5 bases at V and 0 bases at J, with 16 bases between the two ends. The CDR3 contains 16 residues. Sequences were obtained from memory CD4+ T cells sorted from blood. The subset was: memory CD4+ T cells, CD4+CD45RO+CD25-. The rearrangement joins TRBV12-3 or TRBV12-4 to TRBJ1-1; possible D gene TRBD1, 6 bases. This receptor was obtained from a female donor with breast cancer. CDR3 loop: CASSPRGKRVNTEAFF. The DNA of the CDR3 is TGTGCCAGCAGTCCCAGGGGAAAGAGGGTGAACACTGAAGCTTTCTTT.